This T cell receptor beta chain appears in the sequencing data of a study of T cells after yellow fever vaccination. Study-wide results and caveats: Relatively few clonotypes were ones that appeared in both CD4 and CD8 compartments.

As for this clonotype: Its antigen is still unknown.

TCRdb redid the calling of the 5' RACE reads with MiXCR, one entry per CDR3 protein. The table lists hundreds of thousands of distinct CDR3 sequences, over 15% of them singletons. The CDR3 extends over 15 amino acids. The V end lost 3 bases, the J end lost 0 bases, and 6 bases lay between the germline ends. CDR1 and CDR2 from the germline V gene are SGHVS and FNYEAQ. This receptor was identified in a man aged 18 to 30 who received the YFV17D yellow fever vaccine. Sequenced here: PBMCs, sampled before the yellow fever booster vaccination. The chain carries TRBV7-6 and TRBJ2-6; D uncertain. The CDR3 reads CASSLSISGANVLTF. The CDR3 DNA is TGTGCCAGCAGCTTGAGTATCTCTGGGGCCAACGTCCTGACTTTC.